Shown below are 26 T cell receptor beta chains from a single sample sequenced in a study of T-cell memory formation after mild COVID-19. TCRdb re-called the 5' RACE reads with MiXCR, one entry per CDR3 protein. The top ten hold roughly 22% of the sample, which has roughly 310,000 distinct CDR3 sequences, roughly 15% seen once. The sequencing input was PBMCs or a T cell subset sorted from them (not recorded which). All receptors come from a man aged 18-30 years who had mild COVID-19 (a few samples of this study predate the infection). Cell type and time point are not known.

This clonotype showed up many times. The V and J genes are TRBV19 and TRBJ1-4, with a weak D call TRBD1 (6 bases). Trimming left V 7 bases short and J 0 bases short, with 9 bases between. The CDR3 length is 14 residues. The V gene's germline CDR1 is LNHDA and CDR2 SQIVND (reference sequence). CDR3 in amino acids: CASTEGATNEKLFF. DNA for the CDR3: TGTGCCAGTACCGAGGGGGCAACTAATGAAAAACTGTTTTTT.

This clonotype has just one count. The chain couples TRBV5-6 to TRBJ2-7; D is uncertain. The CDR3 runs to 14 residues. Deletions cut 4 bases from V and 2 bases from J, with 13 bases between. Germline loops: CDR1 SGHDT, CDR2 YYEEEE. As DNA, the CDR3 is TGTGCCAGCAGCCAGGAATGGGGTACCTACGAGCAGTACTTC. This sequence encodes CASSQEWGTYEQYF.

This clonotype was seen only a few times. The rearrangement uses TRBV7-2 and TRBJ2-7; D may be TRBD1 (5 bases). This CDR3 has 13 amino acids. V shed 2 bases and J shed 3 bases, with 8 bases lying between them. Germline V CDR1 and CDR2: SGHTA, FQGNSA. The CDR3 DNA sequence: TGTGCCAGCAGCTTACGGACAAGCTACGAGCAGTACGTC. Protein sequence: CASSLRTSYEQYV.

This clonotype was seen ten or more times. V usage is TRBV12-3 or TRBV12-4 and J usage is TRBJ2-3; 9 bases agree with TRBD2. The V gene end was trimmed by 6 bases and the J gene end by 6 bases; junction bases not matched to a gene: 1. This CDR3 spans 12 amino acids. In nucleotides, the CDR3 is TGTGCCAGCAGGCGGGGGGGCGATACGCAGTATTTT. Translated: CASRRGGDTQYF.

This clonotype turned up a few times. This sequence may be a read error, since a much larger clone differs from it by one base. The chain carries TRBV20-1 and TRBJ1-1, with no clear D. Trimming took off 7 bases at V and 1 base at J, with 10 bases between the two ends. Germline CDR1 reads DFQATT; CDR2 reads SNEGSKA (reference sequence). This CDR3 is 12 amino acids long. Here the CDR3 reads CSDIETNTEAFF. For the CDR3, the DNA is TGCAGTGATATAGAGACGAACACTGAAGCTTTCTTT.

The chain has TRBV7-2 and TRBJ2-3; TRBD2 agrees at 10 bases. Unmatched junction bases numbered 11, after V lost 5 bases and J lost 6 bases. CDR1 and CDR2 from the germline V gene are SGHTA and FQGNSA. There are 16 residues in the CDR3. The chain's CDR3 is CASSRSLAGDVDTQYF. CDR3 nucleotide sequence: TGTGCCAGCAGCAGGAGCCTAGCGGGGGATGTGGATACGCAGTATTTT.

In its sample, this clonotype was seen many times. The chain's CDR3 is CASKSGAQPYNEQFF. CDR3 nucleotides: TGCGCCAGCAAGTCGGGTGCCCAACCGTACAATGAGCAGTTCTTC. The chain uses TRBV5-1 and TRBJ2-1; no clear D gene. The germline V gene has CDR1 SGHRS and CDR2 YFSETQ. Trimming pared 6 bases from V and 4 bases from J, leaving 17 bases between. The CDR3 consists of 15 residues.

CDR3 protein: CASSSQKNTEAFF. The CDR3 coding sequence is TGTGCCAGCAGTTCACAGAAGAACACTGAAGCTTTCTTT. The rearrangement uses TRBV2 and TRBJ1-1; D is undetermined. The ends were cut back, 5 bases at V and 1 base at J, with 8 bases in the middle. This CDR3 region has 13 residues. CDR1 SNHLY and CDR2 FYNNEI come from the germline V gene.

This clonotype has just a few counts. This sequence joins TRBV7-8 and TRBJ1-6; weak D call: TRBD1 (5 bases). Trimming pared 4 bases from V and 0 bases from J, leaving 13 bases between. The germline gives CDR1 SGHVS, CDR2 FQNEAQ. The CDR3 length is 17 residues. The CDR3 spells CASSWGLGYSYNSPLHF. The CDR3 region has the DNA TGTGCCAGCAGCTGGGGCCTCGGATACTCCTATAATTCACCCCTCCACTTT.

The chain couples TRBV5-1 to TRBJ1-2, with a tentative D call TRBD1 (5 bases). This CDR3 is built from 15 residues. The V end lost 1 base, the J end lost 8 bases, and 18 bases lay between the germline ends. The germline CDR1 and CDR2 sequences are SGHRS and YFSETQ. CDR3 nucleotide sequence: TGCGCCAGCAGCTTGAAATCATCAGGGCCGGGAGGCTACACCTTC. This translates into CASSLKSSGPGGYTF.

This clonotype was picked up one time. The CDR3 loop reads CASSFGGLAQETQYF. CDR3 coding DNA: TGTGCCAGCAGTTTCGGGGGACTCGCTCAAGAGACCCAGTACTTC. The chain links TRBV5-4 to TRBJ2-5, with D possibly matching TRBD2 (6 bases). This CDR3 has 15 residues. V shed 5 bases and J shed 2 bases, with 16 bases lying between them. Germline CDR1 SGHNT, CDR2 YYREEE (reference sequence).

CDR3 nucleotide sequence: TGCGCCAGCAGCCAGGAACCCCGGGACGCAGGAGAGACCCAGTACTTC. This sequence encodes CASSQEPRDAGETQYF. This chain links TRBV4-3 with TRBJ2-5; D may be TRBD1 or TRBD2 (5 bases each). The CDR3 covers 16 residues. CDR1 and CDR2 (germline): LGHNA, YSLEER. The germline V and J ends were trimmed by 3 bases and 4 bases, with 18 bases remaining between them.

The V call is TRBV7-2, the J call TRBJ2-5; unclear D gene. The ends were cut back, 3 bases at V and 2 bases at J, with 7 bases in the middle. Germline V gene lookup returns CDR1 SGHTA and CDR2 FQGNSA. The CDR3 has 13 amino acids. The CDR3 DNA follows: TGTGCCAGCAGCTTTCTAGATCAAGAGACCCAGTACTTC. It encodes CASSFLDQETQYF.

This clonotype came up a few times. DNA for the CDR3: TGCGCCAGCACCACCCCGGGACTAATGGAGACCCAGTACTTC. The encoded protein is CASTTPGLMETQYF. This chain links TRBV5-1 with TRBJ2-5, with 7 positions matching TRBD2. Germline loops: CDR1 SGHRS, CDR2 YFSETQ. This CDR3 has 14 residues. The trim removed 6 bases at V and 5 bases at J, leaving 10 bases unmatched.

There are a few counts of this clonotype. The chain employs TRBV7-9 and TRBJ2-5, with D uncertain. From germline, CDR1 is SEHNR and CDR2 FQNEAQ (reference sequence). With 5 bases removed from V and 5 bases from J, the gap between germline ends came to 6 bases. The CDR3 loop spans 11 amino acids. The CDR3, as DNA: TGTGCCAGCAGCGACTGGGAGACCCAGTACTTC. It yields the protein CASSDWETQYF.

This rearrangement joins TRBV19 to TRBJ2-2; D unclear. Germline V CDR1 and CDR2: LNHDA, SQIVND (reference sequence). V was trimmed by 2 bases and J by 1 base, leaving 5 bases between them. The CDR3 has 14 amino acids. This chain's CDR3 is CASSISQNTGELFF. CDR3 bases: TGTGCCAGTAGTATAAGTCAGAACACCGGGGAGCTGTTTTTT.

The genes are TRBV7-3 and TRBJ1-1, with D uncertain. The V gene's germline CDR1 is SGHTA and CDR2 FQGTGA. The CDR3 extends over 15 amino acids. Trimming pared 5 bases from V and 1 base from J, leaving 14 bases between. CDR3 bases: TGTGCCAGCAGCCCCACCGCCGCCCCGAACACTGAAGCTTTCTTT. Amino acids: CASSPTAAPNTEAFF.

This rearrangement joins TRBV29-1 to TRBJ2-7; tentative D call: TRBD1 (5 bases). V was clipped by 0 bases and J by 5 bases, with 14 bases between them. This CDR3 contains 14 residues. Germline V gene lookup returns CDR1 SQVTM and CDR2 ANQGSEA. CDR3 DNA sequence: TGCAGCGTTGAAGATGGAAAGGGGTCGAACGAGCAGTACTTC. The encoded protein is CSVEDGKGSNEQYF.

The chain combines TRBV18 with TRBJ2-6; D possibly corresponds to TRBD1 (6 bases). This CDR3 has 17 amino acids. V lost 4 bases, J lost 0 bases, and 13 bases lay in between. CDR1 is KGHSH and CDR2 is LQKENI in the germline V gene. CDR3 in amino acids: CASSLGETGSGANVLTF. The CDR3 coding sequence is TGTGCCAGCTCACTAGGGGAGACAGGCTCTGGGGCCAACGTCCTGACTTTC.

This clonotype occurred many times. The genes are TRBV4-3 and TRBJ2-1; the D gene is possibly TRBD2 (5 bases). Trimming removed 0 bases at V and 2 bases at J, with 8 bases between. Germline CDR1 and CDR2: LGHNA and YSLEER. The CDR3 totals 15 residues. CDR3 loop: CASSQDPGTYNEQFF. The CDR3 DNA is TGCGCCAGCAGCCAAGACCCCGGGACCTACAATGAGCAGTTCTTC.

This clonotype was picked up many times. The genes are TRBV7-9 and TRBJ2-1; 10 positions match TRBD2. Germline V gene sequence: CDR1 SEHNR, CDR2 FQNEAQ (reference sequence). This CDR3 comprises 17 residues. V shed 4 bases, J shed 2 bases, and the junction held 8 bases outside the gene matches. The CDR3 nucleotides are TGTGCCAGCAGCTCCAACCGGCTAGCGGGGGCCTACAATGAGCAGTTCTTC. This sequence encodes CASSSNRLAGAYNEQFF.

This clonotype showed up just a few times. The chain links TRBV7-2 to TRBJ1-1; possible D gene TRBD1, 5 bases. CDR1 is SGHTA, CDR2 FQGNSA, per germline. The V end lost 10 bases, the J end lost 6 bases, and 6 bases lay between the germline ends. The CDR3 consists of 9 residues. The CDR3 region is CATGAEAFF. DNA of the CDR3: TGTGCCACGGGGGCTGAAGCTTTCTTT.

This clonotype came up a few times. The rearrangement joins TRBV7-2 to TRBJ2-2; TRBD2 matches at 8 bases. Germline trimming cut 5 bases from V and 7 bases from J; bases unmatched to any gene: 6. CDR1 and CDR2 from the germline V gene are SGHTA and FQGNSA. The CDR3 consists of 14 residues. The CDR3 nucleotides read TGTGCCAGCAGCCGCGGACTAGCCGGCGGGGAGCTGTTTTTT. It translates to CASSRGLAGGELFF.

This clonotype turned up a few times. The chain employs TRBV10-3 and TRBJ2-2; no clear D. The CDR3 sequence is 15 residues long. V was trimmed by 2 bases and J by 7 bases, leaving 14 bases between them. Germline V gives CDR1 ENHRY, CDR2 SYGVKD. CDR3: CAISEPFRSNGELFF. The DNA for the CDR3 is TGTGCCATCAGTGAGCCTTTCAGGAGCAACGGGGAGCTGTTTTTT.

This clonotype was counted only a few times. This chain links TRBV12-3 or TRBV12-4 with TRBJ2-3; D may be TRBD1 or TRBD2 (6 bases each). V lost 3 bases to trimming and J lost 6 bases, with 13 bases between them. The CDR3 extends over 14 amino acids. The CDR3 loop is CASSFNGGADTQYF. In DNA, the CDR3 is TGTGCCAGCAGTTTCAACGGGGGCGCGGATACGCAGTATTTT.

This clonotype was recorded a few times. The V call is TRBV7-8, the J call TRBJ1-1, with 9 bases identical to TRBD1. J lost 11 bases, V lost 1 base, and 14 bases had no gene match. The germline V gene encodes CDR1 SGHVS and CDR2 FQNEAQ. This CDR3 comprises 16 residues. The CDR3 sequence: CASSLGLDRGAPAAFF. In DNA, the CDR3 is TGTGCCAGCAGCTTAGGCCTGGACAGGGGCGCCCCGGCGGCTTTCTTT.